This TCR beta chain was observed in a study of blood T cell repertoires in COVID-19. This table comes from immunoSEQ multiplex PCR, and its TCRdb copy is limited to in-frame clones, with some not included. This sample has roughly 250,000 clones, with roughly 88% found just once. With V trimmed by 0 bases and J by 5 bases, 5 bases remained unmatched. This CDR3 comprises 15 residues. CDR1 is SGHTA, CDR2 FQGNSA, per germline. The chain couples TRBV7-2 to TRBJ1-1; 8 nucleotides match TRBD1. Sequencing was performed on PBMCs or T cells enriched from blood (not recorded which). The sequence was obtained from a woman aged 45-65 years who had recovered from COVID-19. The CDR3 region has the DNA TGTGCCAGCAGCTTAGCGGACAGGGACGGGACTGAAGCTTTCTTT. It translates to CASSLADRDGTEAFF.